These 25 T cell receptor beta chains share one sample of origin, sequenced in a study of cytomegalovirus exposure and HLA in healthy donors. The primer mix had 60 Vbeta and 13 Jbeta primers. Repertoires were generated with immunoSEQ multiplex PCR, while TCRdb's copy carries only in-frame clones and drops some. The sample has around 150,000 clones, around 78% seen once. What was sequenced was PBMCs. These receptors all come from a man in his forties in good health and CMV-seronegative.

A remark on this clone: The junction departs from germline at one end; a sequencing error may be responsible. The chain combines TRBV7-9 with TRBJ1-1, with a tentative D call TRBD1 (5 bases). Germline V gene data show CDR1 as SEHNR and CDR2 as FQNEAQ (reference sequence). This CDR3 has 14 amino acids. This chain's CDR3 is CSSSAGPGDTEAFF. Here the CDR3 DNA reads TGTTCCAGCAGCGCGGGACCGGGGGACACTGAAGCTTTCTTT.

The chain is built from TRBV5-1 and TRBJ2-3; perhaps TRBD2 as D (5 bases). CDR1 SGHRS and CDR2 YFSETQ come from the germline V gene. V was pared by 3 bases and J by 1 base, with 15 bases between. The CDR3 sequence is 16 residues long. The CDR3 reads CASSSGTATGTDTQYF. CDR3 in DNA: TGCGCCAGCAGCTCGGGAACAGCTACCGGCACAGATACGCAGTATTTT.

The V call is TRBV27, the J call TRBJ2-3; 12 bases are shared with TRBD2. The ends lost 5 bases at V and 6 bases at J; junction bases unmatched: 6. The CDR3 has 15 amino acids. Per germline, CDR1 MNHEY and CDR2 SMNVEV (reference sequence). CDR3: CASSPLAGGRDTQYF. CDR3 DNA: TGTGCCAGCAGTCCCCTAGCGGGGGGGCGGGATACGCAGTATTTT.

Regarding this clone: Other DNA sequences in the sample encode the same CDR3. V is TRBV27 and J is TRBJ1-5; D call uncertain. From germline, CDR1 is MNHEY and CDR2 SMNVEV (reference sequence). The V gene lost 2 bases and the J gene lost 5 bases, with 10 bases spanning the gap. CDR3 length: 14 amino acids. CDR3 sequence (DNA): TGTGCCAGCAGTTTACTAAGCGGATATCAGCCCCAGCATTTT. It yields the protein CASSLLSGYQPQHF.

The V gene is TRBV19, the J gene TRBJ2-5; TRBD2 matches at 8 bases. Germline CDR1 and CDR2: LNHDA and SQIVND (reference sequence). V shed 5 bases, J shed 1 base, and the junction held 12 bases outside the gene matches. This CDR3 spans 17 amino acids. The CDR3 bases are TGTGCCAGTAGTCCGAGGGCTAGCGGGCTCGCCCAAGAGACCCAGTACTTC. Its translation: CASSPRASGLAQETQYF.

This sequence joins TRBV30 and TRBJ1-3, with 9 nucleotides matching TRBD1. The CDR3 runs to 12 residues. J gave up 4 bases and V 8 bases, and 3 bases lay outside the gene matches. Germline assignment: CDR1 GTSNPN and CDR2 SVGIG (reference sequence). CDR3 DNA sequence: TGTGCCGGTGACAGGGGGGGAAACACCATATATTTT. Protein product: CAGDRGGNTIYF.

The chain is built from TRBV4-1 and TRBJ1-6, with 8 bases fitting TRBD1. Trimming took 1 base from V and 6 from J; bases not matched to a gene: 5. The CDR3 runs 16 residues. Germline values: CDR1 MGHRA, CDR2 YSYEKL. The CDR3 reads CASSQVPGGRNSPLHF. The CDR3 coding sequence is TGCGCCAGCAGCCAAGTTCCAGGGGGCCGTAATTCACCCCTCCACTTT.

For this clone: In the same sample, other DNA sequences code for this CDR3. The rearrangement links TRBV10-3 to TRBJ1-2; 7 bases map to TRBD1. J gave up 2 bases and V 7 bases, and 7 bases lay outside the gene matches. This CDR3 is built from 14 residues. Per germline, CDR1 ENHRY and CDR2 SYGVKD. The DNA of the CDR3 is TGTGCCATCACACCGACAGGGACGAACTATGGCTACACCTTC. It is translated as CAITPTGTNYGYTF.

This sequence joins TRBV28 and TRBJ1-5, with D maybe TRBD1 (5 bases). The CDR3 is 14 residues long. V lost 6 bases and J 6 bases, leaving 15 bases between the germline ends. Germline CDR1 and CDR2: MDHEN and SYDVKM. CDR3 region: CASSPGLGLQPQHF. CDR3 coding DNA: TGTGCCAGCAGCCCGGGACTCGGACTTCAGCCCCAGCATTTT.

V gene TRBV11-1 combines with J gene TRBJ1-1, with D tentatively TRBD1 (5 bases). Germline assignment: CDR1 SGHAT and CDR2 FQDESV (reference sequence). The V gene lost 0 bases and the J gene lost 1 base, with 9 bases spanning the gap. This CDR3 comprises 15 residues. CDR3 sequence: CASSLASTANTEAFF. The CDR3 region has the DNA TGTGCCAGCAGCTTAGCATCGACAGCGAACACTGAAGCTTTCTTT.

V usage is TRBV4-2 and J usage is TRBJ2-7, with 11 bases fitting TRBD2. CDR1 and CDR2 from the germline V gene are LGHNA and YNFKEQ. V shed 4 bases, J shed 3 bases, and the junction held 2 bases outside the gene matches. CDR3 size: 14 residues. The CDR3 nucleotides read TGTGCCAGCAGCCTCGGGACTAGCGGCTACGAGCAGTACTTC. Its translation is CASSLGTSGYEQYF.

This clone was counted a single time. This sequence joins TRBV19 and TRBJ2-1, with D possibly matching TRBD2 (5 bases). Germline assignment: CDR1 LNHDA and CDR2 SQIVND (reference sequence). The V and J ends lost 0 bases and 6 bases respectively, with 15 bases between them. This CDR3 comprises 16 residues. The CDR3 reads CASSIESVPRGNEQFF. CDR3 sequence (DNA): TGTGCCAGTAGTATAGAAAGCGTTCCTCGGGGCAATGAGCAGTTCTTC.

The CDR3 DNA follows: TGCGCCAGCAGCCGCTGGACAGAAGACTATGGCTACACCTTC. Protein: CASSRWTEDYGYTF. The V gene is TRBV4-1, the J gene TRBJ1-2; possible D gene TRBD1, 6 bases. This CDR3 region has 14 residues. Germline lookup yields CDR1 MGHRA and CDR2 YSYEKL. V shed 4 bases and J shed 3 bases, with 12 bases lying between them.

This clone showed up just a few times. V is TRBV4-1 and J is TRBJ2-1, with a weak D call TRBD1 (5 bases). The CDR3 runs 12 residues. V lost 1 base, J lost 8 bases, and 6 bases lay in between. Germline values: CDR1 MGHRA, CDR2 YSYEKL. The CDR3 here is CASSQVGDEQFF. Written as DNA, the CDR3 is TGCGCCAGCAGCCAAGTAGGGGATGAGCAGTTCTTC.

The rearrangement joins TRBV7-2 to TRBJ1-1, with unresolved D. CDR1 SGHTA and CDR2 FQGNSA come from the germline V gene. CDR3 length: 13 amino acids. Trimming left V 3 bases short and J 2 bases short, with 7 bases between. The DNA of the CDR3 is TGTGCCAGCAGCTTGCCCGGTAACACTGAAGCTTTCTTT. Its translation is CASSLPGNTEAFF.

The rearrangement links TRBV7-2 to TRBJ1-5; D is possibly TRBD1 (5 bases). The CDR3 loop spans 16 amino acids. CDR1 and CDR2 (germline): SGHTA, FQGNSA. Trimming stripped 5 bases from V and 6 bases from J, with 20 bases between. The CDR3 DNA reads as TGTGCCAGCAGCCAAGGACCGGGCTCGGGGGGTCAGCCCCAGCATTTT. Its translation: CASSQGPGSGGQPQHF. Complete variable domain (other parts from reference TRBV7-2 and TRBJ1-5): GAGVSQSPSNKVTEKGKDVELRCDPISGHTALYWYRQSLGQGLEFLIYFQGNSAPDKSGLPSDRFSAERTGGSVSTLTIQRTQQEDSAVYLCASSQGPGSGGQPQHFGDGTRLSIL.

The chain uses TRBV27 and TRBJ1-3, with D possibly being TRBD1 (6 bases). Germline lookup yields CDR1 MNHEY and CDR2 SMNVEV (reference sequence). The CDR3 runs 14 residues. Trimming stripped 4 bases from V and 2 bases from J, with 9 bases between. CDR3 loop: CASSSGTTGNTIYF. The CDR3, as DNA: TGTGCCAGCAGTTCCGGGACAACTGGAAACACCATATATTTT.

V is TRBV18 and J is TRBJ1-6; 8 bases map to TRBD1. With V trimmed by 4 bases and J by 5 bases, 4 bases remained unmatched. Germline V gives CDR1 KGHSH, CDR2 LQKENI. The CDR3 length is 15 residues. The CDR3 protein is CASSQDRDHNSPLHF. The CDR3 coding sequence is TGTGCCAGCTCACAGGACAGGGATCATAATTCACCCCTCCACTTT.

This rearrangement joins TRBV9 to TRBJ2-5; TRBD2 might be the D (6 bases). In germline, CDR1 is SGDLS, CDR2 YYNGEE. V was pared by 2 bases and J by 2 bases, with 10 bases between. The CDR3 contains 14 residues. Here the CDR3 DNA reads TGTGCCAGCAGCGTCGGGGGACTTCAAGAGACCCAGTACTTC. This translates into CASSVGGLQETQYF.

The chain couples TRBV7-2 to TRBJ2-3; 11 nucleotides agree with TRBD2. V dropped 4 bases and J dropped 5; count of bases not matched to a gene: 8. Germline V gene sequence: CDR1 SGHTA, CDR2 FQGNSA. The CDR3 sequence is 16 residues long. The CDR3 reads CASSSNSGGAVDTQYF. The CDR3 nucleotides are TGTGCCAGCAGCTCTAATAGCGGGGGGGCTGTAGATACGCAGTATTTT. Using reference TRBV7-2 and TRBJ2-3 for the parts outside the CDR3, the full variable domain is GAGVSQSPSNKVTEKGKDVELRCDPISGHTALYWYRQSLGQGLEFLIYFQGNSAPDKSGLPSDRFSAERTGGSVSTLTIQRTQQEDSAVYLCASSSNSGGAVDTQYFGPGTRLTVL.

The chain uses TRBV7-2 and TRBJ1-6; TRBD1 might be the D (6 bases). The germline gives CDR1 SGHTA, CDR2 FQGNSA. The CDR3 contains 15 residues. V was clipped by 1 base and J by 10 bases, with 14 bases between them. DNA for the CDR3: TGTGCCAGCAGCTTAGATGGCAGGGGATGGTCACCCCTCCACTTT. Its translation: CASSLDGRGWSPLHF.

The DNA for the CDR3 is TGTGCCATCCAAGACAAGACCCTCTACGAGCAGTACTTC. Translating it yields CAIQDKTLYEQYF. The chain carries TRBV10-3 and TRBJ2-7, with D unresolved. Trimming removed 8 bases from V and 3 bases from J, with 14 bases in between. Germline assignment: CDR1 ENHRY and CDR2 SYGVKD. The length of the CDR3 is 13 residues.

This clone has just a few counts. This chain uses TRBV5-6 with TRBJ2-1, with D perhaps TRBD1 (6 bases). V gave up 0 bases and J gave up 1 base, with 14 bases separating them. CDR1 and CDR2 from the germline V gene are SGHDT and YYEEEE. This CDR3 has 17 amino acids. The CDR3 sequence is CASSLGPGTPSYNEQFF. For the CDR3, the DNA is TGTGCCAGCAGCTTGGGGCCGGGGACACCTTCCTACAATGAGCAGTTCTTC.

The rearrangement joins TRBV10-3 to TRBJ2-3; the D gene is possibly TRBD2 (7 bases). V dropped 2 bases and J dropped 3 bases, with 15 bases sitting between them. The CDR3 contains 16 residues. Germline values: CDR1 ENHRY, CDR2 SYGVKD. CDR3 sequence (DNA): TGTGCCATCAGTGAGCCGGGAGGCAGGGGTACAGATACGCAGTATTTT. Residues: CAISEPGGRGTDTQYF.

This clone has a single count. Here the CDR3 DNA reads TGTGCCACCAGCAGAGAGGCGGAGGCGGTCAACTATGGCTACACCTTC. Its protein product is CATSREAEAVNYGYTF. V usage is TRBV15 and J usage is TRBJ1-2; no reliable D call. The V gene lost 0 bases and the J gene lost 2 bases, with 13 bases spanning the gap. The germline V gene encodes CDR1 LNHNV and CDR2 YYDKDF (reference sequence). The CDR3 has 16 amino acids.